This T cell receptor beta chain was sequenced in a study of vaccination effects on CD4 cells after COVID-19. The study's findings and limits: The study, lacking early post-infection timepoints, had few convalescent patients.

Sequencing was performed with immunoSEQ multiplex PCR; in TCRdb, only in-frame clones are kept and a portion is missing. Among 45,000 to 65,000 clones listed, roughly 80% were seen once. This CDR3 has 14 residues. Germline V gene sequence: CDR1 KGHDR, CDR2 SFDVKD. The ends lost 9 bases at V and 5 bases at J; junction bases unmatched: 6. As for this clone: Its antigen is undetermined.

After expansion with viral peptide pools in the ViraFEST assay, antigen-specific CD4+ T cells were sequenced. Isolation of CD4+ T cells took place after 10 days of culture. Half the medium was replaced with IL-2 medium on days 3 and 7. The receptor was derived from a human donor who received a COVID-19 vaccine. This specimen consisted of CD4+ T cells from PBMCs cultured with HCoV-229E spike peptides, obtained before COVID-19 vaccination. The genes are TRBV24-1 and TRBJ2-5; 12 bases map to TRBD2. The CDR3: CATSRTSGVETQYF. CDR3 in DNA: TGTGCCACCTCCCGGACTAGCGGGGTTGAGACCCAGTACTTC.